The source of this T cell receptor beta chain is a study of blood T cell repertoires in COVID-19. Overall study context: Sites across the United States, Italy and Spain contributed samples from acute and convalescent COVID-19.

Germline CDR1 reads SGHRS; CDR2 reads YFSETQ. The CDR3 is 12 residues long. Deletions cut 0 bases from V and 9 bases from J, with 9 bases between. Repertoires were generated with immunoSEQ multiplex PCR, while TCRdb's copy carries only in-frame clones and drops some. The sample includes 320,000 or so clones, roughly 87% seen only once; the top ten take under 1.3%. The chain combines TRBV5-1 with TRBJ2-5; D not certain. What was sequenced was PBMCs or T cells enriched from blood (not recorded which). The TCR originated in a woman between 25 and 40 years old who had recovered from COVID-19. The CDR3 bases are TGCGCCAGCAGCTTGGACCTGCAGGCCCAGTACTTC. Residues: CASSLDLQAQYF.